This T cell receptor (beta chain) was documented in a study of glioma-infiltrating T cells. Regarding the study as a whole: CDR3 overlap between tissue and blood was very small. Above-expected tissue-blood divergence occurred in all gliomas, most in low-grade ones.

The iRepertoire nested amplicon-rescue multiplex PCR amplified TCR alpha and beta CDR3s from RNA. For one-step reverse transcription and amplification, about 85-400 ng of tissue mRNA or PBMC total RNA was used. Each CDR3 protein gets one entry after TCRdb re-called the multiplex PCR reads with MiXCR. The table has approximately 100,000 distinct CDR3 sequences, under 30% seen once. The germline V gene encodes CDR1 SGHTA and CDR2 FQGNSA. The CDR3 contains 17 residues. The junction had 12 bases not matched to a gene; V was cut back by 1 base and J by 8 bases. This clonotype showed up many times. Its specificity is unknown.

This sequence joins TRBV7-2 and TRBJ2-3; TRBD2 agrees at 10 bases. The sample taken for sequencing was glioma tissue, nonneoplastic brain tissue, or PBMCs (not recorded which). The receptor comes from a human donor with low-grade glioma or glioblastoma, undergoing nonglioma brain surgery, or in good health (not recorded which). Here the CDR3 reads CASSLGPTAGGLVTQYF. The CDR3 DNA reads as TGTGCCAGCAGCTTAGGCCCCACAGCGGGGGGGCTAGTTACGCAGTATTTT.